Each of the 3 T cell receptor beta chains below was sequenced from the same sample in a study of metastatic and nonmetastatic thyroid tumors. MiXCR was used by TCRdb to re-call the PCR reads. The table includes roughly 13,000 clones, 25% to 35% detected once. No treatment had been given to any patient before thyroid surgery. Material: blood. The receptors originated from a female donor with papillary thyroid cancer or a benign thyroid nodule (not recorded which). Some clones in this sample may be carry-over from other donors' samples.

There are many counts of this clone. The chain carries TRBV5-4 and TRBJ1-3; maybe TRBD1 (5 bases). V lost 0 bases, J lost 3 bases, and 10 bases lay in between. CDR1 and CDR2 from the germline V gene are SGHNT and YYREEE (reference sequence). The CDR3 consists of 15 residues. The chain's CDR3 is CASSLEGFGGNTIYF. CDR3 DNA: TGTGCCAGCAGCTTGGAGGGGTTTGGTGGAAACACCATATATTTT.

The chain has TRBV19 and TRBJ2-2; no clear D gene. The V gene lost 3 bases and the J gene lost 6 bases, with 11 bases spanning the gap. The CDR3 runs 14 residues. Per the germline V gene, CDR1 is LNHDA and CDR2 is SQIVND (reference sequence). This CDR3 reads CASSIGSTSGELFF. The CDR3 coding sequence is TGTGCCAGTAGTATCGGGTCTACTTCCGGGGAGCTGTTTTTT.

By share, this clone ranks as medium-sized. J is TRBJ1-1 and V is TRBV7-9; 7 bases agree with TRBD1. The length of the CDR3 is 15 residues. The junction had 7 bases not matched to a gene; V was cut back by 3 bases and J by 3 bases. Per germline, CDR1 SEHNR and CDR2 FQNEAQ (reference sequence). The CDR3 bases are TGTGCCAGCAGCTTTAACAGGGGACGTGACACTGAAGCTTTCTTT. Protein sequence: CASSFNRGRDTEAFF.